Listed below are T cell receptor beta chains from one sample, sequenced in a study of T-cell memory formation after mild COVID-19. TCRdb reprocessed the 5' RACE reads via MiXCR and lists one record per CDR3 protein. This sample has some 410,000 distinct CDR3 sequences, with more than 20% found just once. What was sequenced was PBMCs or a T cell subset sorted from them (not recorded which). The receptors stem from an adult woman who had mild COVID-19 (a few samples of this study predate the infection). Cell type and time point are not known. Both conserved end residues are part of each CDR3. A D gene is named only where the DNA matches it firmly. Rows give clone size only sometimes, using once, few, many, or a class for an expanded clone.

d_gene,v_gene,j_gene,abundance,CDR3nt,CDR3aa
.,TRBV6-6,TRBJ2-5,.,TGTGCCAGCAGCGCGGAAGATTTGGGTTACCAAGAGACCCAGTACTTC,CASSAEDLGYQETQYF
.,TRBV10-3,TRBJ2-1,.,TGTGCCATCCGAGGAGGAGGAACTGGCTCCTACAATGAGCAGTTCTTC,CAIRGGGTGSYNEQFF
.,TRBV20-1,TRBJ1-1,.,TGCAGTGCTAGAGATTCGGTAGGAGTCACTGAAGCTTTCTTT,CSARDSVGVTEAFF
.,TRBV15,TRBJ2-5,few,TGTGCCACCAGCAGAGATCAGTCTAATCAAGAGACCCAGTACTTC,CATSRDQSNQETQYF
.,TRBV14,TRBJ2-1,.,TGTGCCAGCAGCCAAGATCTTTCTCTCCACAATGAGCAGTTCTTC,CASSQDLSLHNEQFF
.,TRBV9,TRBJ1-1,.,TGTGCCAGCAGCGTATCCGGAATGAACACTGAAGCTTTCTTT,CASSVSGMNTEAFF
TRBD2,TRBV18,TRBJ2-3,few,TGTGCCAGCTCACCCGGACTAGCGGGAGTCAGGGGCACAGATACGCAGTATTTT,CASSPGLAGVRGTDTQYF
.,TRBV7-2,TRBJ1-5,.,TGTGCCAGCAGCCATGACAGTCAGCCCCAGCATTTT,CASSHDSQPQHF
.,TRBV2,TRBJ1-5,few,TGTGCCAGCAGTGAGGGCAGGGTGGAAAGCAATCAGCCCCAGCATTTT,CASSEGRVESNQPQHF
.,TRBV4-1,TRBJ2-1,few,TGCGCCAGCAGCCCGAACGGGGGATCTCATGAGCAGTTCTTC,CASSPNGGSHEQFF
TRBD1,TRBV10-3,TRBJ2-7,.,TGTGCCATCAGTCCCACAGGGGCCTACGAGCAGTACTTC,CAISPTGAYEQYF
.,TRBV29-1,TRBJ1-1,few,TGCAGCGTTGAAGTGGATCCTGCTTTCTTT,CSVEVDPAFF
TRBD1,TRBV24-1,TRBJ2-5,.,TGTGCCACCAGTGATCGACAGGGGGTACAAGAGACCCAGTACTTC,CATSDRQGVQETQYF
TRBD1,TRBV7-9,TRBJ1-5,.,TGTGCCAGCAGCCCGATTAAGGACAGGGGAAATCAGCCCCAGCATTTT,CASSPIKDRGNQPQHF
.,TRBV6-5,TRBJ1-1,.,TGTGCCACCCTAAGGGGTCTTGGCACTGAAGCTTTCTTT,CATLRGLGTEAFF
TRBD2,TRBV4-1,TRBJ2-5,many,TGCGCCAGCAGCCCGAAACGGGCGGGGGGACGGCACCGGGAGACCCAGTACTTC,CASSPKRAGGRHRETQYF
TRBD2,TRBV5-1,TRBJ2-3,.,TGCGCCAGCAGCCCTCGAGCGGGGGGCACAGATACGCAGTATTTT,CASSPRAGGTDTQYF
.,TRBV4-3,TRBJ2-1,.,TGCGCCAGCAGCCAAATAGATTACGATGAGCAGTTCTTC,CASSQIDYDEQFF
.,TRBV6-5,TRBJ2-7,few,TGTGCCAGCAGTTACTCGAGTTCCAGGGCATCGTCCTACGAGCAGTACTTC,CASSYSSSRASSYEQYF
.,TRBV20-1,TRBJ2-5,few,TGCAGTTGCGGACGGCAAGAGACCCAGTACTTC,CSCGRQETQYF
.,TRBV5-5,TRBJ1-5,few,TGTGCCAGCAGCTTGGACAGCCGAGATCAGCCCCAGCATTTT,CASSLDSRDQPQHF
TRBD2,TRBV20-1,TRBJ2-7,.,TGCAGTGCAGGACTAGCGGGGGGGCCTTACGAGCAGTACTTC,CSAGLAGGPYEQYF
.,TRBV2,TRBJ2-1,few,TGTGCCAGCAGTGGTCTAGCGTTATACAATGAGCAGTTCTTC,CASSGLALYNEQFF
TRBD1,TRBV20-1,TRBJ2-3,few,TGCAGTGCTAGAAAAGGGACAGGGTCTAGCACAGATACGCAGTATTTT,CSARKGTGSSTDTQYF
TRBD2,TRBV24-1,TRBJ2-1,.,TGTGCCACCAGTGTGACTAGCGGGGGTAACAATGAGCAGTTCTTC,CATSVTSGGNNEQFF
.,TRBV5-6,TRBJ1-2,few,TGTGCCAGCAGCTCCCGGGCCGAAGGCTACACCTTC,CASSSRAEGYTF
TRBD2,TRBV6-5,TRBJ2-2,.,TGTGCCAGCGCTATTGGACTAGCGGCCGGGGAGCTGTTTTTT,CASAIGLAAGELFF
.,TRBV5-6,TRBJ2-7,.,TGTGCCAGCTCCAAGTGGGGAACGGGGGAGCAGTACTTC,CASSKWGTGEQYF
.,TRBV20-1,TRBJ2-3,few,TGCAGTGCTAGAGATCGAGAGGGCAGAGGAGATACGCAGTATTTT,CSARDREGRGDTQYF
TRBD1,TRBV7-9,TRBJ2-7,once,TGTGCCAGCAGACCTAGCGCGAGGGGACAGGGAGTAGAGCAGTACTTC,CASRPSARGQGVEQYF
TRBD1,TRBV5-1,TRBJ1-2,.,TGCGCCAGCAGCTACCTGACAGGGGAGGCGTATGGCTACACCTTC,CASSYLTGEAYGYTF
.,TRBV5-1,TRBJ1-5,many,TGCGCCAGCAGCCTCCAGGGCATCAGCAATCAGCCCCAGCATTTT,CASSLQGISNQPQHF
TRBD2,TRBV24-1,TRBJ2-7,once,TGTGCCACCGGAGAGAGCGGGACCCCGGGGGAGCAGTACTTC,CATGESGTPGEQYF
.,TRBV4-1,TRBJ2-3,.,TGCGCCAGCAGCCAAGGTCCCTACACAGATACGCAGTATTTT,CASSQGPYTDTQYF
TRBD1,TRBV5-1,TRBJ1-2,.,TGCGCCAGCAGCCCGGGGGTAGGGGGCGCGGATGGCTACACCTTC,CASSPGVGGADGYTF
.,TRBV5-6,TRBJ1-1,.,TGTGCCAGCAGCACCGGGTGGAGGGACCTCGAAGCTTTCTTT,CASSTGWRDLEAFF
.,TRBV18,TRBJ2-1,.,TGTGCCAGCTCACCACGGGCAGGGGAAAGTTACAATGAGCAGTTCTTC,CASSPRAGESYNEQFF
.,TRBV9,TRBJ1-1,.,TGTGCCAGCAGCGTAGAGATGAACACTGAAGCTTTCTTT,CASSVEMNTEAFF
.,TRBV20-1,TRBJ2-7,.,TGCAGTGCTAGACAGGTCTTCTACGAGCAGTACTTC,CSARQVFYEQYF
.,TRBV12-3/TRBV12-4,TRBJ1-1,few,TGTGCCAGCGGAAACGACAGGAACACTGAAGCTTTCTTT,CASGNDRNTEAFF
.,TRBV2,TRBJ1-1,.,TGTGCCAGCAGGGAGGGACAGAACACTGAAGCTTTCTTT,CASREGQNTEAFF
TRBD2,TRBV20-1,TRBJ2-5,.,TGCAGTGCCGCGGGGGGCCAAGAGACCCAGTACTTC,CSAAGGQETQYF
TRBD2,TRBV20-1,TRBJ2-7,few,TGCAGTGCTGAGGCGGGGGGACCGACGGGGGAGCAGTACTTC,CSAEAGGPTGEQYF